This T cell receptor (beta chain) derives from a study of CD8+ T cells in alopecia areata (dated by TCRdb to 2017 to 2018). About the study as a whole: Treated patients were enrolled in an open-label pilot trial of oral tofacitinib at 5 to 10 mg twice daily for moderate-to-severe alopecia areata. Amplification of TCRbeta CDR3 regions was done by immunoSEQ multiplex PCR using 35 Vbeta forward primers and 13 Jbeta reverse primers. To study T cell clonal expansion in alopecia areata, the researchers applied high-throughput TCRbeta sequencing to both the C3H/HeJ mouse model and human patients. Scalp tissue and sorted CD4+ and CD8+ peripheral blood T cells from patchy and totalis/universalis alopecia areata patients and from healthy controls were covered by human TCRbeta sequencing. Biopsies were taken from tofacitinib-treated patients at baseline and again at 4 and 24 weeks into treatment, and several of those patients also had a later scalp biopsy. In treated patients, disease severity was measured using the SALT score, which gives the percentage of scalp surface area affected. The RNA source kit depended on sample type: the PAXgene miRNA kit for fixed scalp, the miRNeasy kit for PBMCs, and the RNeasy kit for mouse skin. Scalp clonality was compared across normal scalp (n=4), patchy alopecia areata scalp (n=8), and alopecia totalis/universalis scalp (n=8). Patients stayed on tofacitinib for 6 to 18 months and then had 6 months of follow-up off drug so that delayed response and recurrence could be assessed. Broader findings and caveats from the paper: Compared with normal scalp, lesional scalp, particularly in alopecia totalis/universalis, had higher clonality and more expanded CD8+ clones, which suggests antigenic drive. The treated cohort was small, with a single nonresponder, so links between baseline CD8+ expansion and response need larger studies. Resident alphabeta T cells in normal human skin are also sequenced, complicating scalp TCR repertoire analysis, unlike mouse skin dominated by gammadelta T cells. Compared with mice, TCR sequences shared between patients were less clear, possibly partly because of HLA diversity across the patient population. Tofacitinib significantly lowered scalp clonality and the number of expanded CD8+ clones among the top 100 scalp clones. During tofacitinib treatment, many expanded lesional clones stuck around in both scalp and blood, and this persistence may partly explain why relapse happens after treatment is stopped.

The time point label corresponds to: 24 weeks on oral tofacitinib. The intended sense of this specimen's treatment or condition label: oral pan-JAK inhibitor, 5-10 mg twice daily. From alopecia areata patients, peripheral blood was collected along with lesional scalp punch biopsies. PBMCs were isolated by density centrifugation and stained for CD3, CD4 and CD8, after which CD4+ and CD8+ T cells were sorted on a FACSAria. Libraries were constructed by the immunoSEQ multiplex PCR assay. RNA was extracted from all samples and reverse transcribed into cDNA, which served as template for TCR sequencing. SuperScript III was used for first-strand cDNA synthesis, primed with a 2:1 mix of oligo-dT and random hexamers. A synthetic immune receptor repertoire was used to assess amplification bias, and residual bias was removed computationally. The study's own analysis went as follows. After raw reads were preprocessed to remove errors, the CDR3 was defined following IMGT conventions as running from the conserved cysteine to phenylalanine. To get clonality, Shannon entropy was normalized by log2 of the number of productive unique TCRs and the result was subtracted from 1. Whether each scalp clone was CD4 or CD8 was inferred by checking scalp TCRbeta sequences against the CD4 and CD8 repertoires from sorted blood. Drawn from immuneACCESS, this table holds only the in-frame rearrangements with V and J called that TCRdb kept. Clones are partly lost; checked studies trace under half to an unresolved V gene and leave the rest unexplained. V, J and clone size reflect that table, while D and trimming were determined from the DNA. Recorded for this sample are 110,000 or so clones; 56% of them occurred a single time. About 3.4% of the sample is taken by the ten largest.

Relative to germline, V is missing 4 bases and J is missing 0 bases, with 8 bases of the junction outside any gene match. Sequences SEHNR (CDR1) and FQNEAQ (CDR2) are obtained from the germline V gene (reference sequence). The CDR3 covers 17 residues, taking in both the cysteine and the phenylalanine. Only CDR3 DNA remains: 51 bases, in frame from the first base. The sample holds a few counts of this clone. The antigen this receptor binds is unknown. Qualities for individual bases were not recorded, and no much larger clone is one base off. The TCR originated in a human donor with alopecia areata. The chain employs TRBV7-9 and TRBJ2-2, with TRBD1 matching 7 junction bases. Material: CD4+ T cells sorted from blood, obtained at week 24, from a patient treated with tofacitinib. The DNA reads as follows: TGTGCCAGCAGCTCACGGACAGGATTCGCGAACACCGGGGAGCTGTTTTTT. This codes for CASSSRTGFANTGELFF.